The clone carrying this TCR beta chain occurred a few times. Antigen unknown. This sample was included in a study of T and B cells in COVID-19 patients. Multiplex PCR with BIOMED2 TRB-A/B primer pools amplified TRB rearrangements. MiXCR was run by TCRdb on the multiplex PCR reads, yielding one entry per CDR3 protein. The sample holds 20,000 to 25,000 distinct CDR3 sequences, approximately 30% seen once. TRB was amplified from about 260-540 ng of blood genomic DNA. The CDR3 runs to 13 residues. V shed 6 bases and J shed 0 bases, with 9 bases lying between them. Germline CDR1 is SGHNT and CDR2 is YENEEA. The study's findings and limits: No sequencing was yet done of CD4+, regulatory or CD8+ subsets, or of SARS-CoV-2-responsive or tetramer+ sorted cells.

The chain couples TRBV11-3 to TRBJ2-7; D is unresolved. The sequence derives from a human donor who had recovered from COVID-19. Sequencing was done on a sample of blood. CDR3 residues: CASRAPGSYEQYF. The DNA of the CDR3 is TGTGCCAGCAGGGCCCCCGGCTCCTACGAGCAGTACTTC.